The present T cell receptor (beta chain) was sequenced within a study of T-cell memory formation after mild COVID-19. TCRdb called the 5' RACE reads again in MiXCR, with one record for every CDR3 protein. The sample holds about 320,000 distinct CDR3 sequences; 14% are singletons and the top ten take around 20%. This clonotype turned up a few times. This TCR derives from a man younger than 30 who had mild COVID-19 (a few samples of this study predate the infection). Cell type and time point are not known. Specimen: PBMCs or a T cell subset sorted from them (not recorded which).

The CDR3 coding sequence is TGTGCTAGTGGTTCGGCGGAAACGGGACAACAAGAGACCCAGTACTTC. Its protein product is CASGSAETGQQETQYF. This sequence joins TRBV12-5 and TRBJ2-5; a possible D gene is TRBD1 (6 bases). The CDR3 is 16 residues long. Looked up from germline, CDR1 is LGHNT and CDR2 is FRNRAP. Trimming cost V 4 bases and J 2 bases, with 17 bases left between them.